Below, one T cell receptor beta chain is given with its context. A read error may produce the germline difference seen at one junction end. This CDR3 region has 15 residues. CDR1 and CDR2 from the germline V gene are SSHAT and FNYEAQ (reference sequence). The data were obtained in a study of blood T cell repertoires in COVID-19. About the study: Acute and convalescent COVID-19 specimens originated in the United States, Italy and Spain.

Repertoires were generated with immunoSEQ multiplex PCR, while TCRdb's copy carries only in-frame clones and drops some. The data contain roughly 120,000 clones, approximately 82% of them singletons. What was sequenced was peripheral blood. The chain links TRBV7-7 to TRBJ2-3, with 9 nucleotides matching TRBD1. This sequence originates from a man aged 70-80 years with active or convalescent COVID-19. CDR3: CASSKQGAVGDTQYF. CDR3 DNA: TGTGCTAGCAGCAAACAGGGGGCAGTGGGAGATACGCAGTATTTT.